Given below is one T cell receptor beta chain in context. These data belong to a study of blood T cell repertoires in COVID-19. Only in-frame clones appear in the TCRdb table, and some are missing; sequencing was by immunoSEQ multiplex PCR. The sample contains approximately 220,000 clones, 85% of which appear only once. Clinical histories supplied by participants themselves formed the basis of cohort assignment. Germline lookup yields CDR1 SGHTA and CDR2 FQGNSA. The V gene end was trimmed by 5 bases and the J gene end by 6 bases; junction bases not matched to a gene: 12. The CDR3 runs 16 residues. The V gene is TRBV7-2, the J gene TRBJ2-7; 11 bases agree with TRBD1. The receptor comes from a man aged 40-49 years who had recovered from COVID-19. The source material was PBMCs or T cells enriched from blood (not recorded which). DNA of the CDR3: TGTGCCAGCAGCCTCACCGGACAGGGGGCCGGTCTCGAGCAGTACTTC. Protein product: CASSLTGQGAGLEQYF.